These 6 T cell receptor beta chains were all obtained from the same sample, sequenced in a study of blood T cell repertoires in COVID-19. TCRdb's copy holds only in-frame clones and misses some; the assay was immunoSEQ multiplex PCR. Found here are 65,000 to 70,000 clones, more than 75% of them singletons; the top ten hold roughly 44%. Material: peripheral blood. The receptors here all came from a human donor in a cohort sampled during active COVID-19.

CDR3 in DNA: TGTGCCAGCAGTGGACAGGGGCCGACCCAATATAGCAATCAGCCCCAGCATTTT. The encoded protein is CASSGQGPTQYSNQPQHF. V is TRBV25-1 and J is TRBJ1-5, with 8 bases lining up with TRBD1. This CDR3 is 18 amino acids long. CDR1 is MGHDK, CDR2 SYGVNS, per germline. V was pared by 4 bases and J by 0 bases, with 11 bases of the junction left unmatched.

The rearrangement joins TRBV28 to TRBJ1-2; possible D gene TRBD1, 5 bases. The CDR3 runs 15 residues. Trimming removed 1 base from V and 1 base from J, with 10 bases in between. Germline-derived CDR1 and CDR2 are MDHEN and SYDVKM. CDR3 sequence (DNA): TGTGCCAGCAGTTTATCTCGGGACTTTAACTATGGCTACACCTTC. Amino acids: CASSLSRDFNYGYTF.

This sequence joins TRBV5-4 and TRBJ1-2, with 8 bases aligning to TRBD1. In germline, CDR1 is SGHNT, CDR2 YYREEE (reference sequence). Trimming at V came to 3 bases and at J to 0 bases, leaving 10 bases not matched to a gene. The CDR3 has 17 residues. In DNA, the CDR3 is TGTGCCAGCAGCTCCCCGGGCAGGGGGCCTTCTAACTATGGCTACACCTTC. This sequence encodes CASSSPGRGPSNYGYTF.

The chain recombines TRBV6-5 with TRBJ2-5; D may be TRBD2 (7 bases). V lost 5 bases and J lost 2, with 12 bases in between. Germline CDR1 reads MNHEY; CDR2 reads SVGAGI. The CDR3 length is 14 residues. CDR3 sequence (DNA): TGTGCCAGCAGTAGGGGGGGAAAGCAAGAGACCCAGTACTTC. It specifies CASSRGGKQETQYF.

J is TRBJ2-2 and V is TRBV27; no reliable D call. This CDR3 is built from 13 residues. V lost 7 bases, J lost 0 bases, and 6 bases lay in between. Germline assignment: CDR1 MNHEY and CDR2 SMNVEV (reference sequence). The CDR3 DNA reads TGTGCCAGCAACTATGCGAACACCGGGGAGCTGTTTTTT. This translates into CASNYANTGELFF.

This chain joins TRBV3-1 (or the pseudogene TRBV3-2) and TRBJ1-4; TRBD1 might be the D (6 bases). Trimming cost V 4 bases and J 8 bases, with 11 bases left between them. CDR1 and CDR2 (germline): LGHDT, YNNKEL (reference sequence). The CDR3 consists of 13 residues. The CDR3 sequence: CASSLQGWEKLFF. The CDR3 bases are TGTGCCAGCAGCCTACAGGGTTGGGAAAAACTGTTTTTT.